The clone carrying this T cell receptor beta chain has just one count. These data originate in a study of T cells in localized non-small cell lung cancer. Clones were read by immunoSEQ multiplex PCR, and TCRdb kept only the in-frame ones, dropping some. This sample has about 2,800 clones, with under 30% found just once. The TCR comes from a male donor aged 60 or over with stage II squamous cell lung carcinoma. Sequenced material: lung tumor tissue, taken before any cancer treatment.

CDR3 DNA sequence: TGTGCCACCGCTCGCGGACAGGGGAGTACTGAAGCTTTCTTT. Translated, it gives CATARGQGSTEAFF. The chain joins TRBV19 to TRBJ1-1, with TRBD1 identical over 9 bases. Looked up from germline, CDR1 is LNHDA and CDR2 is SQIVND (reference sequence). CDR3 length: 14 amino acids. V shed 10 bases and J 5 bases; nucleotides not matched to a gene: 11.